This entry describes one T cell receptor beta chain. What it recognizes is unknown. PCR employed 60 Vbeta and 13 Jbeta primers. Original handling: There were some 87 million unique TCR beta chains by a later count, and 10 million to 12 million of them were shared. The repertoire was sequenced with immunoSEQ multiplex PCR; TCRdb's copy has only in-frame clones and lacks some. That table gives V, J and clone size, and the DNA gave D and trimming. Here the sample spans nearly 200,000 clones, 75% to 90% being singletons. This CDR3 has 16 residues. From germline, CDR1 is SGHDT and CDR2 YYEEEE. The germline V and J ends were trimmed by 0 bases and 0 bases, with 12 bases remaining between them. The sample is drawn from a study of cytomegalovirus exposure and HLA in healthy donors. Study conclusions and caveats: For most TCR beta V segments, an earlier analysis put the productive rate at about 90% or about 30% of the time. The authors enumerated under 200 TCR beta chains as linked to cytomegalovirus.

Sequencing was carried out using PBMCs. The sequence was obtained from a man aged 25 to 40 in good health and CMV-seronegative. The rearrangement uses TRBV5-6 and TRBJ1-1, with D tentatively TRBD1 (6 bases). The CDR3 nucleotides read TGTGCCAGCAGCTTGGGGGGGCCAAACATGAACACTGAAGCTTTCTTT. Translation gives CASSLGGPNMNTEAFF.